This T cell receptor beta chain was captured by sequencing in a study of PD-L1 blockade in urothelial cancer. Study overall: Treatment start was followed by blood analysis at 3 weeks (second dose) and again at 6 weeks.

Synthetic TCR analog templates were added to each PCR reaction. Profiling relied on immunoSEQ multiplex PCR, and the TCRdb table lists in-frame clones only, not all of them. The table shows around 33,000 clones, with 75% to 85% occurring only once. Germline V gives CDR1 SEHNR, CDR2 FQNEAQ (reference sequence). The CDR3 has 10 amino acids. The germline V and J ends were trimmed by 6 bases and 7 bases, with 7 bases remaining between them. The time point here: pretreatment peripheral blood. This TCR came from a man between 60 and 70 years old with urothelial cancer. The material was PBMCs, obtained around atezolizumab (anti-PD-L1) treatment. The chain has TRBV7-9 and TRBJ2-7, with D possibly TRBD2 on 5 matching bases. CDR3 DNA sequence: TGTGCCAGCAGTGGGGAGGAGCAGTACTTC. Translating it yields CASSGEEQYF.